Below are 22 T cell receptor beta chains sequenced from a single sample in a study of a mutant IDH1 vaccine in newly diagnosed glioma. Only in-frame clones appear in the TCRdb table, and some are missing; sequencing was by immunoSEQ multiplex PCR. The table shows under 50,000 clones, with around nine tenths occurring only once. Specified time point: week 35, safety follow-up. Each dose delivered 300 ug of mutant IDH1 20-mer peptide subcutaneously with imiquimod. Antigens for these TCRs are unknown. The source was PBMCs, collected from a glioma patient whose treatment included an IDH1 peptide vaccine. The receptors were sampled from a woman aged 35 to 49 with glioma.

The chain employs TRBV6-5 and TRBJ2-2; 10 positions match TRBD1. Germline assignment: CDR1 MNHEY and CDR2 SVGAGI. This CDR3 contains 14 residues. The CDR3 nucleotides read TGTGCGAAATCCGGGACAGGGGACACCGGGGAGCTGTTTTTT. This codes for CAKSGTGDTGELFF.

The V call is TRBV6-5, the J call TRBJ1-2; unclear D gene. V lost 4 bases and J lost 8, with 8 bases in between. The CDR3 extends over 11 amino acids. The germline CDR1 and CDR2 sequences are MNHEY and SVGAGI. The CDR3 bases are TGTGCCAGCAGTTCAGGTTTGGGCTACACCTTC. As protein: CASSSGLGYTF.

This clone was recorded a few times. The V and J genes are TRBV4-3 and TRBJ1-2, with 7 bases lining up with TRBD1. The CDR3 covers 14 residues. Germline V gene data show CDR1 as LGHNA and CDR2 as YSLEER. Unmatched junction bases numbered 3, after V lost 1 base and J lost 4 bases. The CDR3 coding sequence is TGCGCCAGCAGCCAAGCTGACAGGGCCTATGGCTACACCTTC. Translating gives CASSQADRAYGYTF.

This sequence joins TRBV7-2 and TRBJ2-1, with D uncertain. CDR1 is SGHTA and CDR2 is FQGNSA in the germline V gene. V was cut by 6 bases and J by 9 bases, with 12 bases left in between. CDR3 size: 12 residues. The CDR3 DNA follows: TGTGCCAGCAGTCTGTCGGGCACTGAGCAGTTCTTC. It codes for CASSLSGTEQFF.

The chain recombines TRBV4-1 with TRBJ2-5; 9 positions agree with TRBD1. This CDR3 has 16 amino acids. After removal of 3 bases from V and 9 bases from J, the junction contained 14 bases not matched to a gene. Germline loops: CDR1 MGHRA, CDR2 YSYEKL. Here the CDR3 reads CASSHPGQGPLEAQYF. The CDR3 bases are TGCGCCAGCAGCCACCCGGGACAGGGCCCTTTGGAGGCCCAGTACTTC.

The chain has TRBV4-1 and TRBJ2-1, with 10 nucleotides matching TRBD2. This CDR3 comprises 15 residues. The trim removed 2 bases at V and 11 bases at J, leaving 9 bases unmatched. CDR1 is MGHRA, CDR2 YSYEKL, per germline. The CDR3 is CASSQIPGLAVKQFF. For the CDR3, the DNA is TGCGCCAGCAGCCAAATTCCCGGACTAGCGGTAAAGCAGTTCTTC.

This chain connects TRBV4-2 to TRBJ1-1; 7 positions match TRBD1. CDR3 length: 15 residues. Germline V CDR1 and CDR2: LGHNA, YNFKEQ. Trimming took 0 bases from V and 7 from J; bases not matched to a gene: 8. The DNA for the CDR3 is TGTGCCAGCAGCCAAGACCTCCGGGGACAGTTTGAAGCTTTCTTT. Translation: CASSQDLRGQFEAFF.

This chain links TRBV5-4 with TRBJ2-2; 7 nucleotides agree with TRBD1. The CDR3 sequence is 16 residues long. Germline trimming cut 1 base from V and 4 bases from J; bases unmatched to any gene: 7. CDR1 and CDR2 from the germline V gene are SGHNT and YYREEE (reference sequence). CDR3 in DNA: TGTGCCAGCAGCTTGAGAGGGGGCCGTGGCACCGGGGAGCTGTTTTTT. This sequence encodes CASSLRGGRGTGELFF.

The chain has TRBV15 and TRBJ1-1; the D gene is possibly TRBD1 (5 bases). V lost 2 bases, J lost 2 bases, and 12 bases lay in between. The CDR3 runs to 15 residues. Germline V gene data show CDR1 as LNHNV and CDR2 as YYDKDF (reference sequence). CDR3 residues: CATSRLDRANTEAFF. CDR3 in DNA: TGTGCCACCAGCAGACTCGACAGAGCCAACACTGAAGCTTTCTTT.

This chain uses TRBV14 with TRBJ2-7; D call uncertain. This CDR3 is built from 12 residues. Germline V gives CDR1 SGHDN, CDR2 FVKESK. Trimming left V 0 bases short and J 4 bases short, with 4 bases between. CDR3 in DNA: TGTGCCAGCAGCCAAGATAATTACGAGCAGTACTTC. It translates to CASSQDNYEQYF.

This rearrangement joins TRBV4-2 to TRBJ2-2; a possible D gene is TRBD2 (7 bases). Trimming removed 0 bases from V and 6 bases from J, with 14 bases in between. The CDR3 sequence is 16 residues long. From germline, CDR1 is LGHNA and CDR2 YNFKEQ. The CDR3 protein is CASSQEGGAVPGELFF. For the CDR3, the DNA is TGTGCCAGCAGCCAAGAGGGGGGGGCGGTCCCCGGGGAGCTGTTTTTT.

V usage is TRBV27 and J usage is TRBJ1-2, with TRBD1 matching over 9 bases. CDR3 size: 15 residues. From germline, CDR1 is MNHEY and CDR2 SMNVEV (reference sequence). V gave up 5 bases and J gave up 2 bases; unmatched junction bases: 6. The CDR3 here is CASSPRQGVNYGYTF. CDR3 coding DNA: TGTGCCAGCAGTCCTAGACAGGGGGTCAACTATGGCTACACCTTC.

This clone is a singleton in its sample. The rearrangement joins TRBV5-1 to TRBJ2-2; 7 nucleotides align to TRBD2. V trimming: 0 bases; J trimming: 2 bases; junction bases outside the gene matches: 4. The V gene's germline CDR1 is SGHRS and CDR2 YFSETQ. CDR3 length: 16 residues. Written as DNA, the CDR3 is TGCGCCAGCAGCTTGGTCCTAGCGGATAACACCGGGGAGCTGTTTTTT. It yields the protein CASSLVLADNTGELFF.

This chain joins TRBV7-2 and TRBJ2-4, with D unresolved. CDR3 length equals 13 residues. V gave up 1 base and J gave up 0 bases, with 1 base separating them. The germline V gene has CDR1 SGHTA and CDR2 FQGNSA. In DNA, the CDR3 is TGTGCCAGCAGCTTAGAAGCCAAAAACATTCAGTACTTC. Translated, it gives CASSLEAKNIQYF.

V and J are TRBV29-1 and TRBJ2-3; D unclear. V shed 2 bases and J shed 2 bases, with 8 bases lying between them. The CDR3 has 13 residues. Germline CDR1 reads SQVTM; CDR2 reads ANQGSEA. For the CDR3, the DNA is TGCAGCGTTGAAAGACCTTCCACAGATACGCAGTATTTT. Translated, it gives CSVERPSTDTQYF.

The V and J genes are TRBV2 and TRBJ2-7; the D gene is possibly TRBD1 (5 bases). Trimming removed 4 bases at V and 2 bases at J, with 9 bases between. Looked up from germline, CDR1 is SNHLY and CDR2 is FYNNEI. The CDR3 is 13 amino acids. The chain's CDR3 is CASSAQGPYEQYF. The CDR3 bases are TGTGCCAGCAGTGCCCAGGGTCCCTACGAGCAGTACTTC. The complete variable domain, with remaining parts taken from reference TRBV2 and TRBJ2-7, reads EPEVTQTPSHQVTQMGQEVILRCVPISNHLYFYWYRQILGQKVEFLVSFYNNEISEKSEIFDDQFSVERPDGSNFTLKIRSTKLEDSAMYFCASSAQGPYEQYFGPGTRLTVT.

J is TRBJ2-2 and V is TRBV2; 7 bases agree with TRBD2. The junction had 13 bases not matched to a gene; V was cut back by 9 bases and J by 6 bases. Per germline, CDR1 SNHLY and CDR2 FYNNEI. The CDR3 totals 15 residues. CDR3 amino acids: CASLPDAGVAGELFF. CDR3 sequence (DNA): TGTGCCAGTCTCCCTGATGCGGGAGTAGCCGGGGAGCTGTTTTTT.

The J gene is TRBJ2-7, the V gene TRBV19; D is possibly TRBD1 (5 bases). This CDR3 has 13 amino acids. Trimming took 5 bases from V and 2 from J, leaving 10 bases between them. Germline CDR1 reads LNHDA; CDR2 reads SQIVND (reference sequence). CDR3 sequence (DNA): TGTGCCAGTAGTCAGGGCCCAGCCTACGAGCAGTACTTC. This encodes CASSQGPAYEQYF.

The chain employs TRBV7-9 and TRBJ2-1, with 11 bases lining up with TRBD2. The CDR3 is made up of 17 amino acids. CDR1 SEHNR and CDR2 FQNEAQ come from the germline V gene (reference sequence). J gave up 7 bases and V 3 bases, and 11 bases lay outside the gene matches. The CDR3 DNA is TGTGCCAGCAGCTTCTCCATACTAGCGGGAGTGGAGAATGAGCAGTTCTTC. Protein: CASSFSILAGVENEQFF. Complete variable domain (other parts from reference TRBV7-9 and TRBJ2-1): DTGVSQNPRHKITKRGQNVTFRCDPISEHNRLYWYRQTLGQGPEFLTYFQNEAQLEKSRLLSDRFSAERPKGSFSTLEIQRTEQGDSAMYLCASSFSILAGVENEQFFGPGTRLTVL.

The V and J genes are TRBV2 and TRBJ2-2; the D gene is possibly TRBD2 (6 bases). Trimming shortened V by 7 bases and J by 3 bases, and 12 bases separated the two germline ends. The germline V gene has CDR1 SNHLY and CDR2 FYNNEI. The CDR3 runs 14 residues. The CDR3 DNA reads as TGTGCCAGCAATCGGGGGTCGTACACCGGGGAGCTGTTTTTT. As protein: CASNRGSYTGELFF.

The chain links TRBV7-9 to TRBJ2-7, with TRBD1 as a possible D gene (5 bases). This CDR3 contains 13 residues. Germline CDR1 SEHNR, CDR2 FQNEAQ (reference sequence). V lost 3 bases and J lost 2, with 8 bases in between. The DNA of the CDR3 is TGTGCCAGCAGCTTTGGGGCTCCCTACGAGCAGTACTTC. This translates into CASSFGAPYEQYF.

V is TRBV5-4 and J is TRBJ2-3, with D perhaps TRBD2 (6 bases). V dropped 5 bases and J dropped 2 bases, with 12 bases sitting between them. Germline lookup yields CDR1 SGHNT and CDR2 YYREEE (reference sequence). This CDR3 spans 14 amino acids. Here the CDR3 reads CASRSGTFTDTQYF. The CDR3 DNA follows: TGTGCCAGCAGGTCCGGGACTTTCACAGATACGCAGTATTTT. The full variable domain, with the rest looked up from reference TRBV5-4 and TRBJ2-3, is ETGVTQSPTHLIKTRGQQVTLRCSSQSGHNTVSWYQQALGQGPQFIFQYYREEENGRGNFPPRFSGLQFPNYSSELNVNALELDDSALYLCASRSGTFTDTQYFGPGTRLTVL.